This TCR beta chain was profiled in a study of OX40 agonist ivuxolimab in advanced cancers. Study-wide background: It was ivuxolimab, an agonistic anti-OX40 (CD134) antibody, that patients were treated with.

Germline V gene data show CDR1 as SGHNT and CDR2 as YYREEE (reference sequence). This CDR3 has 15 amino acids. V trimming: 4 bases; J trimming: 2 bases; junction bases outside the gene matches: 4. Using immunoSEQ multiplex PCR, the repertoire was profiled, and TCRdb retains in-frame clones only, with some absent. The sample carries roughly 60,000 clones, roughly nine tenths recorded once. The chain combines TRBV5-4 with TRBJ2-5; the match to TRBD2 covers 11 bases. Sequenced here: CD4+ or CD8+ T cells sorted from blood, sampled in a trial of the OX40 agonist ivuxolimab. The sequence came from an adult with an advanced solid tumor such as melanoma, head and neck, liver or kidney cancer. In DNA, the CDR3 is TGTGCCAGCAGCGTGGGACTAGCGGAACAAGAGACCCAGTACTTC. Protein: CASSVGLAEQETQYF.